This is a list of T cell receptor beta chains from one sample in a study of CD8+ T cells in alopecia areata. Using immunoSEQ multiplex PCR, the repertoire was profiled, and TCRdb retains in-frame clones only, with some absent. The repertoire holds roughly 130,000 clones, with approximately 58% as singletons. Sequencing used CD4+ T cells sorted from blood, obtained at week 0. Receptors were obtained from a human donor with alopecia areata. The CDR3 runs from the conserved cysteine through the conserved F or W. The order of the fields is J gene, clone size, V gene, D gene, CDR3 protein, CDR3 DNA. The D gene is left open where the match is weak. Clone sizes are given selectively: once, few, many, or a class where the clone is expanded.

TRBJ2-5,-,TRBV15,-,CATSTGRETQYF,TGTGCCACTTCTACAGGGAGAGAGACCCAGTACTTC
TRBJ2-2,few,TRBV14,-,CASSHAGELFF,TGTGCCAGCAGCCACGCCGGGGAGCTGTTTTTT
TRBJ2-3,-,TRBV7-2,-,CASSITDTQYF,TGTGCCAGCAGCATCACAGATACGCAGTATTTT
TRBJ1-2,-,TRBV7-3,-,CASSLTLMDRSYGYTF,TGTGCCAGCAGCTTAACCCTTATGGACCGGAGCTATGGCTACACCTTC
TRBJ2-6,-,TRBV5-1,-,CASSLGDSGANVLTF,TGCGCCAGCAGCTTGGGTGATTCTGGGGCCAACGTCCTGACTTTC
TRBJ1-2,-,TRBV25-1,-,CASSQNQPYGYTF,TGTGCCAGCAGTCAAAACCAGCCCTATGGCTACACCTTC
TRBJ2-6,-,TRBV11-1,-,CACSTEIPSSGANVLTF,TGTGCCTGCAGCACAGAGATACCCAGCTCTGGGGCCAACGTCCTGACTTTC
TRBJ1-2,-,TRBV14,-,CASSQNPGDYGYTF,TGTGCCAGCAGCCAAAACCCAGGGGACTATGGCTACACCTTC
TRBJ1-4,-,TRBV21-1,-,CASSNARSKGNPSNEKLFF,TGTGCCAGCAGCAACGCGAGGTCTAAAGGGAATCCAAGTAATGAAAAACTGTTTTTT
TRBJ2-2,-,TRBV5-1,TRBD2,CASSTIAGGPRGELFF,TGCGCCAGCAGCACTATAGCGGGGGGCCCACGCGGGGAGCTGTTTTTT
TRBJ1-3,-,TRBV6-6,-,CASSYATLSGNTIYF,TGTGCCAGCAGTTACGCGACCCTCTCTGGAAACACCATATATTTT
TRBJ2-1,-,TRBV29-1,TRBD1,CSVVRGTGHNEQFF,TGCAGCGTTGTACGGGGGACAGGGCACAATGAGCAGTTCTTC
TRBJ2-5,-,TRBV29-1,TRBD2,CSVAGGGETQYF,TGCAGCGTTGCGGGGGGGGGAGAGACCCAGTACTTC
TRBJ2-2,-,TRBV7-2,-,CASSKGWDTGELFF,TGTGCCAGCAGCAAAGGATGGGACACCGGGGAGCTGTTTTTT
TRBJ2-1,-,TRBV5-1,TRBD1,CASSYSGQAYNEQFF,TGCGCCAGCAGTTACTCGGGACAGGCCTACAATGAGCAGTTCTTC
TRBJ2-3,few,TRBV5-1,-,CASSFISSGTDTQYF,TGCGCCAGCAGCTTTATCTCCAGCGGCACAGATACGCAGTATTTT
TRBJ2-3,few,TRBV7-9,TRBD2,CASRRHTSGGSWDTQYF,TGTGCCAGCAGACGCCATACTAGCGGGGGCTCTTGGGATACGCAGTATTTT
TRBJ2-2,-,TRBV7-8,TRBD2,CASSDIAGIDTGELFF,TGTGCCAGCAGCGACATAGCGGGGATAGACACCGGGGAGCTGTTTTTT
TRBJ1-5,-,TRBV7-2,TRBD1,CASSFGRGRVQPQHF,TGTGCCAGCAGCTTCGGCAGGGGGCGAGTTCAGCCCCAGCATTTT
TRBJ2-7,-,TRBV18,-,CASSPPWRAYEQYF,TGTGCCAGCTCACCACCGTGGAGGGCCTACGAGCAGTACTTC
TRBJ2-5,few,TRBV19,TRBD1,CASSNRDSPETQYF,TGTGCCAGTTCCAACCGGGACAGCCCAGAGACCCAGTACTTC
TRBJ1-4,few,TRBV5-1,TRBD1,CASSLEGQGHEKLFF,TGCGCCAGCAGCTTGGAAGGACAGGGTCATGAAAAACTGTTTTTT
TRBJ1-2,-,TRBV19,TRBD1,CASSIRDSGKEMSYTF,TGTGCCAGTAGTATCCGGGACAGCGGCAAAGAGATGAGCTACACCTTC
TRBJ1-1,-,TRBV6-1,-,CASSEANTEAFF,TGTGCCAGCAGTGAGGCGAACACTGAAGCTTTCTTT
TRBJ1-1,-,TRBV10-3,TRBD1,CAISGQGLNTEAFF,TGTGCCATCAGTGGACAGGGGTTGAACACTGAAGCTTTCTTT
TRBJ1-4,-,TRBV5-1,TRBD1,CASSWQGEEKLFF,TGCGCCAGCAGCTGGCAGGGGGAGGAAAAACTGTTTTTT
TRBJ2-7,-,TRBV5-1,-,CASSLEARTEQYF,TGCGCCAGCAGCTTGGAGGCCAGGACCGAGCAGTACTTC
TRBJ2-3,few,TRBV6-5,-,CASSPGHRVPDTQYF,TGTGCCAGCAGCCCAGGTCACAGGGTTCCAGATACGCAGTATTTT
TRBJ2-6,-,TRBV5-4,TRBD2,CASSLEGLAGVRGANVLTF,TGTGCCAGCAGCTTGGAGGGACTAGCGGGAGTGCGCGGGGCCAACGTCCTGACTTTC
TRBJ1-2,-,TRBV25-1,TRBD1,CASSRQGGYAF,TGTGCCAGCAGTAGACAGGGTGGCTACGCCTTC
TRBJ1-5,-,TRBV19,TRBD1,CASTPVGQNQPQHF,TGTGCCAGTACTCCGGTGGGACAGAATCAGCCCCAGCATTTT
TRBJ2-7,-,TRBV29-1,TRBD1,CSVSTGSSYEQYF,TGCAGCGTGTCGACAGGGAGCTCCTACGAGCAGTACTTC
TRBJ2-7,-,TRBV5-1,TRBD2,CASRSAPSGRLEQYF,TGCGCCAGCAGATCTGCGCCTAGCGGGAGACTCGAGCAGTACTTC
TRBJ1-4,few,TRBV15,-,CATSRPGAGIGKLFF,TGTGCCACCAGCAGACCCGGAGCCGGGATCGGAAAACTGTTTTTT
TRBJ2-5,-,TRBV5-1,-,CASSAQETQYF,TGCGCCAGCAGCGCTCAAGAGACCCAGTACTTC
TRBJ2-5,-,TRBV7-2,-,CASSLVRSETQYF,TGTGCCAGCAGCTTAGTGCGCTCGGAGACCCAGTACTTC
TRBJ2-7,few,TRBV6-5,-,CASSYSSYRGYEQYF,TGTGCCAGCAGTTACTCGAGTTATCGGGGTTACGAGCAGTACTTC
TRBJ2-5,few,TRBV28,TRBD2,CASRRGLAETQYF,TGTGCCAGCAGACGAGGACTAGCAGAGACCCAGTACTTC
TRBJ1-2,-,TRBV5-1,-,CASSLADTHYGYTF,TGCGCCAGCAGCTTGGCCGACACCCACTATGGCTACACCTTC
TRBJ1-5,-,TRBV19,-,CASVAWDGRHQPQHF,TGTGCCAGTGTCGCCTGGGACGGCCGACATCAGCCCCAGCATTTT
TRBJ1-4,-,TRBV30,-,CAWSVPVPTNEKLFF,TGTGCCTGGAGTGTACCCGTCCCAACTAATGAAAAACTGTTTTTT
TRBJ1-2,few,TRBV5-1,TRBD1,CASSLDQGAGYGYTF,TGCGCCAGCAGCTTGGACCAGGGGGCTGGTTATGGCTACACCTTC
TRBJ2-5,-,TRBV6-5,-,CASSSQQETQYF,TGTGCCAGCAGTTCACAACAAGAGACCCAGTACTTC
TRBJ2-1,few,TRBV7-3,-,CASSITGWGYEQFF,TGTGCCAGCAGCATAACAGGGTGGGGATATGAGCAGTTCTTC